This TCR beta chain was retrieved from a study of CD8+ T cells in alopecia areata. General study results and limits: Between patients, shared TCR sequences were less clear than in mice. This was possibly due in part to HLA diversity in the patient population.

RNA extraction and reverse transcription yielded cDNA as sequencing template. Method: immunoSEQ multiplex PCR; TCRdb's copy keeps in-frame clones and lacks some. The sample includes some 120,000 clones, approximately 53% seen only once; the top ten take 4.5% to 5.5%. Details on this clone: Its cognate antigen is unknown.

Sequences were derived from CD4+ T cells sorted from blood, sampled at week 0. The sequence was obtained from a human donor with alopecia areata.

Here the CDR3 reads CASSYSRSGTAYEQYF. The CDR3 DNA sequence: TGTGCCAGCAGTTACTCCCGGTCCGGGACAGCCTACGAGCAGTACTTC. The rearrangement links TRBV6-5 to TRBJ2-7; 7 positions match TRBD1. Germline CDR1 reads MNHEY; CDR2 reads SVGAGI. The CDR3 is 16 residues long. Trimming removed 0 bases from V and 2 bases from J; junction bases left unmatched: 7.